This record covers a single T cell receptor beta chain. This entry belongs to a study of neoadjuvant nivolumab and ipilimumab in lung cancer. This table comes from immunoSEQ multiplex PCR, and its TCRdb copy is limited to in-frame clones, with some not included. The sample yields approximately 31,000 clones, roughly 90% seen once. Germline V CDR1 and CDR2: KGHSH, LQKENI. The V and J ends lost 2 bases and 6 bases respectively, with 9 bases between them. The CDR3 has 13 amino acids. The chain recombines TRBV18 with TRBJ2-3; D possibly uses TRBD1 or TRBD2 (5 bases each). The sample in question was peripheral blood, obtained after neoadjuvant nivolumab, alone or with ipilimumab, at or shortly before surgery. The clonotype comes from an adult with non-small cell lung cancer. The CDR3 nucleotides are TGTGCCAGCTCACCATCTGGGACGGATACGCAGTATTTT. Translating it yields CASSPSGTDTQYF. The entire variable domain, with the rest obtained from reference TRBV18 and TRBJ2-3, is as follows: NAGVMQNPRHLVRRRGQEARLRCSPMKGHSHVYWYRQLPEEGLKFMVYLQKENIIDESGMPKERFSAEFPKEGPSILRIQQVVRGDSAAYFCASSPSGTDTQYFGPGTRLTVL.